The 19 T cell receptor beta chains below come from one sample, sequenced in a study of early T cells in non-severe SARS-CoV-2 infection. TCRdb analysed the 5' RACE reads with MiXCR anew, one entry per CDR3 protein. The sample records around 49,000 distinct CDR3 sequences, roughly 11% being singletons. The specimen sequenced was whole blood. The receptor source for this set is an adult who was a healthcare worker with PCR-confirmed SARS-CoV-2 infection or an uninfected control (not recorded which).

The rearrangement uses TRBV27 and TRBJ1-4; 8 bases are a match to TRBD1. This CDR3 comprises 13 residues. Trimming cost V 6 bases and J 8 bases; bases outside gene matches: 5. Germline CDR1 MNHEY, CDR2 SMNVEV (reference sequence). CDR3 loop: CASRGQGREKLFF. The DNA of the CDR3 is TGTGCCAGCAGAGGACAGGGTAGAGAAAAACTGTTTTTT.

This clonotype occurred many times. DNA for the CDR3: TGTGCCATCCGAGGGGGGAACATTCAGTACTTC. The encoded protein is CAIRGGNIQYF. The rearrangement links TRBV28 to TRBJ2-4, with D perhaps given as TRBD1 or TRBD2 (6 bases each). V was trimmed by 10 bases and J by 7 bases, leaving 11 bases between them. The length of the CDR3 is 11 residues. Per germline, CDR1 MDHEN and CDR2 SYDVKM.

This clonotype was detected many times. The DNA of the CDR3 is TGTGCCACCAGTGATCGACTAGGCCGGAGGGATACGCAGTATTTT. It codes for CATSDRLGRRDTQYF. The chain has TRBV24-1 and TRBJ2-3; possible D gene TRBD2, 6 bases. Trimming stripped 3 bases from V and 6 bases from J, with 15 bases between. CDR1 is KGHDR, CDR2 SFDVKD, per germline. This CDR3 comprises 15 residues.

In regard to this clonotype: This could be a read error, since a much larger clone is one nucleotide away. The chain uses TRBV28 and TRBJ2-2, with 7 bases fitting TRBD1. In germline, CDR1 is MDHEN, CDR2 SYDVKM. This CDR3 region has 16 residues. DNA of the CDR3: TGTGTCAGCATAGACTCGGACAGGAGAAACACCGGGGAGCTGTTTTTT. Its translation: CVSIDSDRRNTGELFF. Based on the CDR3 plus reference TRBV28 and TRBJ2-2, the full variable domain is DVKVTQSSRYLVKRTGEKVFLECVQDMDHENMFWYRQDPGLGLRLIYFSYDVKMKEKGDIPEGYSVSREKKERFSLILESASTNQTSMYLCVSIDSDRRNTGELFFGEGSRLTVL.

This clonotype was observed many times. CDR3 DNA sequence: TGTGCCAGCAGCCCCGGGACTAGCGGGAGCCACGAGCAGTACTTC. This codes for CASSPGTSGSHEQYF. J is TRBJ2-7 and V is TRBV11-2, with 14 bases that match TRBD2. With V trimmed by 5 bases and J by 5 bases, 5 bases remained unmatched. Germline V lookup: CDR1 SGHAT, CDR2 FQNNGV. The CDR3 spans 15 residues. Full variable domain (remainder filled in from reference TRBV11-2 and TRBJ2-7): EAGVAQSPRYKIIEKRQSVAFWCNPISGHATLYWYQQILGQGPKLLIQFQNNGVVDDSQLPKDRFSAERLKGVDSTLKIQPAKLEDSAVYLCASSPGTSGSHEQYFGPGTRLTVT.

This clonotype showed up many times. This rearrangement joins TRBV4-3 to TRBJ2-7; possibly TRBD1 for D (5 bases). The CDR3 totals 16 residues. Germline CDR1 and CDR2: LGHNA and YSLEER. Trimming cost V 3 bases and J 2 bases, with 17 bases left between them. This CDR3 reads CASSQSLIGRAYEQYF. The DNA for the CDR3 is TGCGCCAGCAGCCAGTCACTCATCGGCAGGGCCTACGAGCAGTACTTC.

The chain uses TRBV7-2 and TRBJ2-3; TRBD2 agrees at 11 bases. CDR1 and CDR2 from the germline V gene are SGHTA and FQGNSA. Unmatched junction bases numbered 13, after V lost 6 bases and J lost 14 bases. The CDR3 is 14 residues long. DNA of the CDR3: TGTGCCAGCAGTACCCCTACCCGACTAGCGGGAAGGTATTTT. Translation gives CASSTPTRLAGRYF.

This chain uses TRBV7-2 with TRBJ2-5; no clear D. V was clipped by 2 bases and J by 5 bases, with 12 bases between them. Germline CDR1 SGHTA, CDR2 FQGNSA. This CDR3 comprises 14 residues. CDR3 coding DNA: TGTGCCAGCAGCTTAAGGGCAGCTCAGGAGACCCAGTACTTC. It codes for CASSLRAAQETQYF.

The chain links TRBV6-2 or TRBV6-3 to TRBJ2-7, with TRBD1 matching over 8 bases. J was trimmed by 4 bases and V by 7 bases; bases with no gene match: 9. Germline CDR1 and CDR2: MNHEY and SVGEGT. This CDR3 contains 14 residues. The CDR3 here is CASNPTGGRYEQYF. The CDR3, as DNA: TGTGCCAGCAATCCTACAGGGGGACGGTACGAGCAGTACTTC.

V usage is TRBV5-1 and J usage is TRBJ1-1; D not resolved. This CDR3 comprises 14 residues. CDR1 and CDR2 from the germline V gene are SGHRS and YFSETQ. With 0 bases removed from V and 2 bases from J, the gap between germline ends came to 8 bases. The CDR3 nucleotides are TGCGCCAGCAGCTTGGGTCCCATAAACACTGAAGCTTTCTTT. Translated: CASSLGPINTEAFF.

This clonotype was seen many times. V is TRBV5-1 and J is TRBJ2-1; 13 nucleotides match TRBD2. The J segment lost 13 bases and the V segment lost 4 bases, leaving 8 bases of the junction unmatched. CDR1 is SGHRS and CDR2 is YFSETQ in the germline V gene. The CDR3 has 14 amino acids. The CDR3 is CASSKGLAGVEQFF. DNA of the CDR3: TGCGCCAGCAGCAAAGGACTAGCGGGAGTCGAACAGTTCTTC. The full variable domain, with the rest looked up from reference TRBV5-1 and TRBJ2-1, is KAGVTQTPRYLIKTRGQQVTLSCSPISGHRSVSWYQQTPGQGLQFLFEYFSETQRNKGNFPGRFSGRQFSNSRSEMNVSTLELGDSALYLCASSKGLAGVEQFFGPGTRLTVL.

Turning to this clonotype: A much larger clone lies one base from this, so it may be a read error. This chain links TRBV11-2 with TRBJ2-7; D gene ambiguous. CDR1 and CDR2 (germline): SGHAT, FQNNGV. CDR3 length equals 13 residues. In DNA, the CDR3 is TGTGTCAGCAGCCGAACCGCCTACTACGAGCAGTACTTC. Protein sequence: CVSSRTAYYEQYF.

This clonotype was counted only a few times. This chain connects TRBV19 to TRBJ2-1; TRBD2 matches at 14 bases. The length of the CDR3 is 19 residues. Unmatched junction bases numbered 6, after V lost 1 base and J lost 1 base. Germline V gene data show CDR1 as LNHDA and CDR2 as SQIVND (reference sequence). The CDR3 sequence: CASSIGLAGGVTSYNEQFF. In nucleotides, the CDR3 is TGTGCCAGTAGTATAGGACTAGCGGGAGGGGTCACTTCCTACAATGAGCAGTTCTTC.

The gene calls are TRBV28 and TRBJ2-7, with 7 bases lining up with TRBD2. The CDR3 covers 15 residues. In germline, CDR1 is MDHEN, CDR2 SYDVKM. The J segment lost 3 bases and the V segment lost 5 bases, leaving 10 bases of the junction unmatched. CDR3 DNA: TGTGCCAGCAGTCCCGCCGGGACTACGGGCTACGAGCAGTACTTC. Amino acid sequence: CASSPAGTTGYEQYF. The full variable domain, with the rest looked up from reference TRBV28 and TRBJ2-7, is DVKVTQSSRYLVKRTGEKVFLECVQDMDHENMFWYRQDPGLGLRLIYFSYDVKMKEKGDIPEGYSVSREKKERFSLILESASTNQTSMYLCASSPAGTTGYEQYFGPGTRLTVT.

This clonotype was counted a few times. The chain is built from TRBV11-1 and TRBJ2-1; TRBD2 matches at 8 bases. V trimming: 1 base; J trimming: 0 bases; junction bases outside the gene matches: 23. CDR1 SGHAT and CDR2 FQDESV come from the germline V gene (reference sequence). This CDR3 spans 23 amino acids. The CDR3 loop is CASSLGLTNRAGGKSFSYNEQFF. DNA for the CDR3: TGTGCCAGCAGCTTAGGGCTCACCAACAGGGCGGGAGGTAAATCTTTCTCCTACAATGAGCAGTTCTTC.

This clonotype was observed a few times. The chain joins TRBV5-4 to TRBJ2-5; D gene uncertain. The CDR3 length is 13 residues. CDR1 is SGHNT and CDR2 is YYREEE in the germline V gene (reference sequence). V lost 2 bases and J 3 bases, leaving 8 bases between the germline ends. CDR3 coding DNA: TGTGCCAGCAGCTTAGAAAGGGAAGAGACCCAGTACTTC. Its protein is CASSLEREETQYF.

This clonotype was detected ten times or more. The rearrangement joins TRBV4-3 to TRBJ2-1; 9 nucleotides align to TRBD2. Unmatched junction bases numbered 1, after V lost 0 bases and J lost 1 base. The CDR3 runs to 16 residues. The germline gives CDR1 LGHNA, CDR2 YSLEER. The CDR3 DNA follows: TGCGCCAGCAGCCAAGAGGCGGGGGGGTCCTACAATGAGCAGTTCTTC. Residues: CASSQEAGGSYNEQFF.

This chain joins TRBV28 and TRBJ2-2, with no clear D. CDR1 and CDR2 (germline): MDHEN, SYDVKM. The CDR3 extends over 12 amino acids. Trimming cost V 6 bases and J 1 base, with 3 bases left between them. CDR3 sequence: CASRENTGELFF. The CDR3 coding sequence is TGTGCCAGCAGAGAGAACACCGGGGAGCTGTTTTTT.

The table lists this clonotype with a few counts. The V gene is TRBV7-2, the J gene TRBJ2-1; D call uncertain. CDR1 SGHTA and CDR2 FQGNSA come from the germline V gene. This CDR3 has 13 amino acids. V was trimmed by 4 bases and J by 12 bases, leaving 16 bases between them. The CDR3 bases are TGTGCCAGCAGCTCCAGGATCCAGGTAGTGCAGTTCTTC. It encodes CASSSRIQVVQFF.